The present T cell receptor beta chain was sequenced within a study of T cells in Graves' hyperthyroidism and ophthalmopathy. Background on the study: At initial diagnosis, before any treatment had begun, peripheral blood was obtained.

Germline V lookup: CDR1 MNHEY, CDR2 SVGEGT. The CDR3 is made up of 14 amino acids. V gave up 4 bases and J gave up 0 bases, with 10 bases separating them. In its sample, this clonotype was seen a few times. Without the conserved terminal phenylalanine or tryptophan, this CDR3 likely stems from a read error. Using RNA transcripts as the source, TCR beta CDR3 regions were amplified. A first-round RT-PCR of the TCR CDR3 used the HTBI primer set. One entry per CDR3 protein results from TCRdb running MiXCR on the multiplex PCR reads. This repertoire shows around 340,000 distinct CDR3 sequences, 15% to 20% found once; its top ten account for about a sixth.

This TCR was sampled from a middle-aged woman with Graves' ophthalmopathy. The sequenced sample was blood. The chain uses TRBV6-2 or TRBV6-3 and TRBJ2-7; D remains ambiguous. Written as DNA, the CDR3 is TGTGCCAGCAGTTCCCAGAAAAACTCCTACGAGCAGTACTCC. It codes for CASSSQKNSYEQYS.